Listed below are T cell receptor beta chains from one sample, sequenced in a study of T cells after yellow fever vaccination. From the 5' RACE reads, TCRdb called clonotypes with MiXCR, one entry per CDR3 protein. The sample shows around 530,000 distinct CDR3 sequences, roughly a sixth of them seen only once. Sequencing used PBMCs, obtained about 5 days after the first yellow fever vaccination. The receptors originated from a man aged 18 to 30 who received the YFV17D yellow fever vaccine. The CDR3 runs from the conserved cysteine through the conserved F or W. The D gene is left open where the match is weak. Size is omitted from some rows. Given values are once, few, many or a class for expanded clones.

J gene,clone size,V gene,D gene,CDR3 DNA,CDR3 protein
TRBJ2-4,NA,TRBV12-3/TRBV12-4,TRBD2,TGTGCCAGCAGTTCCAACCCGACTAGCGGGGGTGGCCGTAGCAAAAACATTCAGTACTTC,CASSSNPTSGGGRSKNIQYF
TRBJ2-2,NA,TRBV2,NA,TGTGCCAGCAGTGAAAGGACAGCGAACACCGGGGAGCTGTTTTTT,CASSERTANTGELFF
TRBJ1-1,few,TRBV12-3/TRBV12-4,NA,TGTGCCAGCAGTTTAGCAGGGGCGGCTTTCTTT,CASSLAGAAFF
TRBJ2-2,NA,TRBV7-8,TRBD1,TGTGCCAGCAGCTTACCACGGACAGGGATCACCGGGGAGCTGTTTTTT,CASSLPRTGITGELFF
TRBJ2-5,few,TRBV11-1,NA,TGTGCCAGCAGCCGAATACAAAGGACCGAAACTCTGCCGGAGACCCAGTACTTC,CASSRIQRTETLPETQYF
TRBJ2-7,many,TRBV4-1,NA,TGCGCCAGCAGCAAAGGGACGGGGGCCTACGAGCAGTACTTC,CASSKGTGAYEQYF
TRBJ2-3,NA,TRBV3-1,NA,TGTGCCAGCAGCCAATCGGGGGAGGACACAGATACGCAGTATTTT,CASSQSGEDTDTQYF
TRBJ2-5,few,TRBV25-1,TRBD2,TGTGCCAGCTCCGGACTAGCGGGGGGACGGTACTTC,CASSGLAGGRYF
TRBJ1-1,few,TRBV12-3/TRBV12-4,TRBD1,TGTGCCAGCACGACAGGGGTGAACACTGAAGCTTTCTTT,CASTTGVNTEAFF
TRBJ2-6,few,TRBV29-1,TRBD1,TGCAGCGTTTCCGGGACAGGTCAACCAGGGGCCAACGTCCTGACTTTC,CSVSGTGQPGANVLTF
TRBJ2-2,many,TRBV5-1,TRBD2,TGCGCCAGCAGCTTAGCGGGAGTCAACACCGGGGAGCTGTTTTTT,CASSLAGVNTGELFF
TRBJ2-3,few,TRBV6-1,NA,TGTGCCAGCATCTCCCACAGTTCAGGAGCAGATACGCAGTATTTT,CASISHSSGADTQYF
TRBJ2-7,NA,TRBV29-1,NA,TGCAGCGTTGTAGGGGTTTACGAGCAGTACTTC,CSVVGVYEQYF
TRBJ1-1,few,TRBV6-6,NA,TGTGCCAGCACCCCCTGGAGGGGGGCGAAAGCTTTCTTT,CASTPWRGAKAFF
TRBJ2-1,few,TRBV5-1,TRBD2,TGCGCCAGCAGTGCCGGTGTGGTAGCGGGGGATGAGCAGTTCTTC,CASSAGVVAGDEQFF
TRBJ1-1,many,TRBV5-4,NA,TGTGCCAGCAGCCCGGGCGGGGATGGGAACACTGAAGCTTTCTTT,CASSPGGDGNTEAFF
TRBJ2-3,NA,TRBV4-1,TRBD1,TGCGCCAGCGGTATATCGGGACAGAGTACAGATACGCAGTATTTT,CASGISGQSTDTQYF
TRBJ2-3,few,TRBV4-2,NA,TGTGCCAGCAGCCAAGATTGGGCGGGGGCTTTGGAGACGCAGTATTTT,CASSQDWAGALETQYF
TRBJ2-2,NA,TRBV4-2,TRBD2,TGTGCCAGCAGCCATCCCCATGGGGGGGTAAACACCGGGGAGCTGTTTTTT,CASSHPHGGVNTGELFF
TRBJ1-2,NA,TRBV12-3/TRBV12-4,NA,TGTGCCAGCAGTTTACAAGCCCCCCCTGGCTACACCTTC,CASSLQAPPGYTF
TRBJ2-1,few,TRBV6-2/TRBV6-3,NA,TGTGCCAGCAGCAAAGGGGGGAGCGACAATGAGCAGTTCTTC,CASSKGGSDNEQFF
TRBJ2-6,NA,TRBV16,NA,TGTGCCAGCAGCCGAGTAATCGGGCACGGGGCCAACGTCCTGACTTTC,CASSRVIGHGANVLTF
TRBJ2-3,NA,TRBV27,NA,TGTGCCAGCAAAGGCTATAGCACAGATACGCAGTATTTT,CASKGYSTDTQYF
TRBJ2-5,NA,TRBV28,TRBD1,TGTGCCAGCAGTTCATGGACAGGGGGTAGTTTGGAGACCCAGTACTTC,CASSSWTGGSLETQYF
TRBJ2-7,NA,TRBV7-2,TRBD2,TGTGCCAGCAGGCCAACTAGCGGGAGCTACGAACAGTACTTC,CASRPTSGSYEQYF
TRBJ2-3,NA,TRBV7-8,TRBD2,TGTGCCAGCAGCGCCCGACTAGCGGGTACTCGCACAGATACGCAGTATTTT,CASSARLAGTRTDTQYF
TRBJ2-3,NA,TRBV9,NA,TGTGCCAGCAGCCTTGGAATCGACACAGATACGCAGTATTTT,CASSLGIDTDTQYF
TRBJ2-7,few,TRBV4-3,NA,TGCGCCAGCAGCCAAGATTCTCAGGACTCCTACGAGCAGTACTTC,CASSQDSQDSYEQYF
TRBJ1-1,few,TRBV6-5,NA,TGTGCCAGCAGTTATTCGGCCAGATTGAACACTGAAGCTTTCTTT,CASSYSARLNTEAFF
TRBJ1-2,NA,TRBV29-1,NA,TGCAGCGCAGGAGCCCGGGGGCCGGGGTATGGCTACACCTTC,CSAGARGPGYGYTF
TRBJ2-2,NA,TRBV7-9,TRBD2,TGTGCCAGCAGCTCACTAGCGGGGGCCGTAAACACCGGGGAGCTGTTTTTT,CASSSLAGAVNTGELFF
TRBJ2-1,many,TRBV19,TRBD2,TGTGCCAGTAGTCCGACTAGCGGGGACTTCAATGAGCAGTTCTTC,CASSPTSGDFNEQFF
TRBJ2-3,NA,TRBV20-1,TRBD2,TGCAGTGCTTTACGGGGGGGCCTGTTGAGCACAGATACGCAGTATTTT,CSALRGGLLSTDTQYF
TRBJ2-3,NA,TRBV27,TRBD2,TGTGCCAGCAGCGCGCGGGGGTCCGGCACAGATACGCAGTATTTT,CASSARGSGTDTQYF
TRBJ2-2,NA,TRBV5-1,NA,TGCGCCAGCATCCCCCAGGACCCCTTAACCGGGGAGCTGTTTTTT,CASIPQDPLTGELFF
TRBJ2-1,once,TRBV6-2/TRBV6-3,NA,TGTGCCAGCAGTTACCCGCCGCGCGAGCAGTTCTTC,CASSYPPREQFF
TRBJ1-1,NA,TRBV7-2,NA,TGTGCCAGCAGCTTAGGGGGACCGGCTGGGAACACTGAAGCTTTCTTT,CASSLGGPAGNTEAFF
TRBJ2-6,NA,TRBV12-3/TRBV12-4,NA,TGTGCCAGCAGTTTACCTTCCCTTAGGGCCAACGTCCTGACTTTC,CASSLPSLRANVLTF
TRBJ2-1,NA,TRBV5-4,NA,TGTGCCAGCGGCCCGGGGCCGAGGAATGAGCAGTTCTTC,CASGPGPRNEQFF
TRBJ2-3,many,TRBV5-4,TRBD1,TGTGCCAGCAGCGGAACAGGGGGCGAAGATACGCAGTATTTT,CASSGTGGEDTQYF
TRBJ1-1,NA,TRBV4-1,NA,TGCGCCAGCAGCCAAGGGGGGGCGCGAGAAGCTTTCTTT,CASSQGGAREAFF
TRBJ1-2,many,TRBV10-3,NA,TGTGCCATCAGTGAGGGGCGGGGGAGCTATGGCTACACCTTC,CAISEGRGSYGYTF
TRBJ1-1,few,TRBV7-9,NA,TGTGCCAGCAGCGCCAAGGGAGGGGCTTTCTTT,CASSAKGGAFF
TRBJ2-1,few,TRBV7-2,TRBD2,TGTGCCAGCAGCTTATCGGCTAGCGGAACCTACAATGAGCAGTTCTTC,CASSLSASGTYNEQFF
TRBJ1-4,NA,TRBV7-2,NA,TGTGCCAGCAGCCACGCTAATGAAAAACTGTTTTTT,CASSHANEKLFF